Listed below are T cell receptor beta chains from one sample, sequenced in a study of cytomegalovirus exposure and HLA in healthy donors. Measured with immunoSEQ multiplex PCR; TCRdb has only the in-frame clones, and not every one. The data contain 150,000 to 200,000 clones, approximately 80% of them singletons. The specimen was PBMCs. These receptor sequences come from a male donor in good health and CMV-seropositive. The CDR3 runs from the conserved cysteine through the conserved F or W. A D gene is named only where the DNA matches it firmly.

j_call d_call v_call cdr3_nt cdr3_aa
TRBJ2-3 . TRBV7-6 TGTGCCAGCAGCTTCTGGGGGTTTGGGACTCGATCCTTCACAGATACGCAGTATTTT CASSFWGFGTRSFTDTQYF
TRBJ1-5 . TRBV7-9 TGTGCCAGCAGCTTAGGTGGAGTAAGCAATCAGCCCCAGCATTTT CASSLGGVSNQPQHF
TRBJ2-7 . TRBV5-1 TGCGCCAGCAGCTTGGTAAGGGGCACCCCCTACGAGCAGTACTTC CASSLVRGTPYEQYF
TRBJ2-3 TRBD2 TRBV10-3 TGTGCCATCACGGAAGGACTAGCGTCCGCAGATACGCAGTATTTT CAITEGLASADTQYF
TRBJ1-5 . TRBV7-2 TGTGCCAGCAGCCTCCTCCTAGATCAGCCCCAGCATTTT CASSLLLDQPQHF
TRBJ1-2 . TRBV7-9 TGTGCCAGCAGCCCTACAGGAGACTATGGCTACACCTTC CASSPTGDYGYTF
TRBJ2-7 . TRBV7-2 TGTGCCAGCAGCTTAGCGGCAGGGGCACCCTACGAGCAGTACTTC CASSLAAGAPYEQYF
TRBJ1-3 TRBD1 TRBV7-9 TGTTCCAGCAGCCCGGGACAGGGAGGCTCTGGAAACACCATATATTTT CSSSPGQGGSGNTIYF
TRBJ2-1 TRBD2 TRBV18 TGTGCCATCTCACCCAGCGGGATTCGGAGTGAGCAGTTCTTC CAISPSGIRSEQFF
TRBJ2-7 . TRBV6-1 TGTGCCAGCAGTGAACACAGGGCCTACGAGCAGTACTTC CASSEHRAYEQYF
TRBJ2-7 . TRBV6-5 TGTGCCAGCAGTTACGGAACCATGGGCCCCGTCGAGCAGTACTTC CASSYGTMGPVEQYF
TRBJ2-7 . TRBV15 TGTGCCACCAGCAGAGCTACGACATTCTCCTACGAGCAGTACTTC CATSRATTFSYEQYF